These 24 T cell receptor beta chains were all obtained from the same sample, sequenced in a study of CD8 T cells in Susac syndrome. RNA, at roughly 0.45 to 1 ug, was reverse transcribed with random hexamers. TCRdb called the immunoSEQ multiplex PCR reads again in MiXCR, with one record for every CDR3 protein. Of roughly 180,000 distinct CDR3 sequences in the sample, roughly 94% were seen once. Material: CD4+ T cells from PBMCs. These receptor sequences come from a human donor with Susac syndrome.

The V and J genes are TRBV4-3 and TRBJ1-2; no reliable D call. The V gene's germline CDR1 is LGHNA and CDR2 YSLEER. The CDR3 spans 15 residues. Trimming removed 0 bases at V and 2 bases at J, with 10 bases between. The CDR3 loop is CASSQDRRNNYGYTF. As DNA, the CDR3 is TGCGCCAGCAGCCAAGATCGGCGGAACAACTATGGCTACACCTTC.

The CDR3 nucleotides read TGTGCCAGCAGTGAAAGGGGATCCGGGGCCAACGTCCTGACTTTC. Translation: CASSERGSGANVLTF. The V and J genes are TRBV2 and TRBJ2-6, with D perhaps matching TRBD1 (5 bases). Germline lookup yields CDR1 SNHLY and CDR2 FYNNEI. The CDR3 contains 15 residues. Trimming shortened V by 2 bases and J by 4 bases, and 9 bases separated the two germline ends. Full variable domain (rest looked up from reference TRBV2 and TRBJ2-6): EPEVTQTPSHQVTQMGQEVILRCVPISNHLYFYWYRQILGQKVEFLVSFYNNEISEKSEIFDDQFSVERPDGSNFTLKIRSTKLEDSAMYFCASSERGSGANVLTFGAGSRLTVL.

V usage is TRBV12-3 or TRBV12-4 and J usage is TRBJ1-1; D ambiguous. The V gene lost 5 bases and the J gene lost 12 bases, with 19 bases spanning the gap. The CDR3 is 13 amino acids. The CDR3 DNA reads TGTGCCAGCAGTCCTCTAAGGAGCCGGGCGCCTTTCTTT. The encoded protein is CASSPLRSRAPFF.

The CDR3 nucleotides are TGCAGTGCTAGAGTGAAGGGCTACGATGGCTACACCTTC. Amino acids: CSARVKGYDGYTF. The chain is built from TRBV20-1 and TRBJ1-2, with D unclear. Germline V gene lookup returns CDR1 DFQATT and CDR2 SNEGSKA (reference sequence). The CDR3 runs 13 residues. V was clipped by 1 base and J by 6 bases, with 12 bases between them.

The CDR3 loop is CASSRPGTMNNEQFF. The CDR3 nucleotides are TGTGCCAGCAGTAGACCCGGGACTATGAACAATGAGCAGTTCTTC. The V gene is TRBV6-5, the J gene TRBJ2-1; 7 bases match TRBD2. J was trimmed by 5 bases and V by 5 bases; bases with no gene match: 9. The length of the CDR3 is 15 residues. Germline CDR1 reads MNHEY; CDR2 reads SVGAGI.

The chain carries TRBV7-2 and TRBJ2-3; 9 nucleotides match TRBD2. V gave up 4 bases and J gave up 5 bases; unmatched junction bases: 4. The CDR3 length is 14 residues. Germline CDR1 SGHTA, CDR2 FQGNSA. This CDR3 reads CASSSGLAIDTQYF. The DNA for the CDR3 is TGTGCCAGCAGCTCGGGACTAGCCATAGATACGCAGTATTTT.

The chain joins TRBV19 to TRBJ2-5; D is uncertain. The CDR3 contains 15 residues. In germline, CDR1 is LNHDA, CDR2 SQIVND (reference sequence). V was pared by 3 bases and J by 0 bases, with 11 bases between. The CDR3, as DNA: TGTGCCAGTAGTATGAAGCCCAGGTACCAAGAGACCCAGTACTTC. Amino acids: CASSMKPRYQETQYF.

This clonotype was picked up one time. The chain recombines TRBV7-9 with TRBJ2-1; 8 bases agree with TRBD2. Trimming cost V 2 bases and J 4 bases; bases outside gene matches: 10. This CDR3 has 17 amino acids. Germline loops: CDR1 SEHNR, CDR2 FQNEAQ (reference sequence). The CDR3 loop is CASSLMQSAGVYNEQFF. CDR3 nucleotides: TGTGCCAGCAGCTTAATGCAGTCAGCGGGGGTGTACAATGAGCAGTTCTTC.

The chain has TRBV5-1 and TRBJ2-1, with 11 nucleotides matching TRBD1. The length of the CDR3 is 15 residues. The junction had 5 bases not matched to a gene; V was cut back by 4 bases and J by 5 bases. Germline V gene sequence: CDR1 SGHRS, CDR2 YFSETQ. CDR3 nucleotide sequence: TGCGCCAGCAGCCCGGGACAGGGGGGCCACAATGAGCAGTTCTTC. This gives the protein CASSPGQGGHNEQFF.

The chain has TRBV29-1 and TRBJ2-3; TRBD2 matches at 8 bases. Trimming at V came to 6 bases and at J to 1 base, leaving 6 bases not matched to a gene. The germline CDR1 and CDR2 sequences are SQVTM and ANQGSEA. The CDR3 loop spans 14 amino acids. As DNA, the CDR3 is TGCAGCGTGGCCCCGGGGGGGGGCACAGATACGCAGTATTTT. This gives the protein CSVAPGGGTDTQYF.

J is TRBJ2-6 and V is TRBV6-5; D may be TRBD1 or TRBD2 (5 bases each). The germline V gene has CDR1 MNHEY and CDR2 SVGAGI. The CDR3 contains 15 residues. V was trimmed by 5 bases and J by 1 base, leaving 9 bases between them. This CDR3 reads CASSPWGSGANVLTF. In nucleotides, the CDR3 is TGTGCCAGCAGTCCATGGGGGTCTGGGGCCAACGTCCTGACTTTC.

This chain uses TRBV19 with TRBJ2-7, with 7 bases matching TRBD2. The germline CDR1 and CDR2 sequences are LNHDA and SQIVND (reference sequence). The CDR3 length is 16 residues. V dropped 6 bases and J dropped 3; count of bases not matched to a gene: 14. The CDR3 DNA reads as TGTGCCAGTAGCCCTTTCCTGCGATCTAGCGGCTACGAGCAGTACTTC. Encoded protein: CASSPFLRSSGYEQYF.

The V and J genes are TRBV3-1 and TRBJ1-3; 7 bases are shared with TRBD1. The V gene's germline CDR1 is LGHDT and CDR2 YNNKEL (reference sequence). Trimming cost V 8 bases and J 4 bases; bases outside gene matches: 8. The CDR3 contains 14 residues. The CDR3 DNA is TGTGCCAGCGCCCCCCGGGACAGCGGAAACACCATATATTTT. Translation gives CASAPRDSGNTIYF.

The chain has TRBV2 and TRBJ1-2, with TRBD1 matching 7 bases. V lost 6 bases and J lost 6; bases outside the gene matches: 10. The length of the CDR3 is 14 residues. CDR1 SNHLY and CDR2 FYNNEI come from the germline V gene. The CDR3 sequence is CASRERQGGDGYTF. The DNA for the CDR3 is TGTGCCAGCAGGGAACGACAGGGAGGCGATGGCTACACCTTC.

V and J are TRBV6-2 or TRBV6-3 and TRBJ2-7; TRBD2 matches at 11 bases. V lost 6 bases, J lost 1 base, and 5 bases stayed unmatched. CDR1 is MNHEY and CDR2 is SVGEGT in the germline V gene. There are 15 residues in the CDR3. CDR3 sequence (DNA): TGTGCCAGCAGGCGACTAGCGGGATCTTCCTACGAGCAGTACTTC. Translating gives CASRRLAGSSYEQYF.

J is TRBJ2-1 and V is TRBV20-1; no firm D call. CDR1 is DFQATT, CDR2 SNEGSKA, per germline (reference sequence). V gave up 0 bases and J gave up 2 bases, with 8 bases separating them. The CDR3 sequence is 14 residues long. The CDR3 region has the DNA TGCAGTGCTAGAGAGTCGGAGCCCTACAATGAGCAGTTCTTC. This gives the protein CSARESEPYNEQFF.

The J gene is TRBJ2-7, the V gene TRBV6-5; 7 nucleotides align to TRBD2. J lost 9 bases, V lost 6 bases, and 11 bases had no gene match. CDR1 and CDR2 (germline): MNHEY, SVGAGI. The CDR3 is 13 residues long. Here the CDR3 DNA reads TGTGCCAGCAGGCCCAGTTTGCGGGAGACGCAGTACTTC. It yields the protein CASRPSLRETQYF.

The chain joins TRBV7-2 to TRBJ1-2; D is ambiguous. Germline CDR1 SGHTA, CDR2 FQGNSA. V was clipped by 1 base and J by 4 bases, with 13 bases between them. CDR3 length: 15 amino acids. In DNA form, the CDR3 reads TGTGCCAGCAGCTTAGTCGGGATTGGAGGCTATGGCTACACCTTC. It yields the protein CASSLVGIGGYGYTF. Based on the CDR3 plus reference TRBV7-2 and TRBJ1-2, the full variable domain is GAGVSQSPSNKVTEKGKDVELRCDPISGHTALYWYRQSLGQGLEFLIYFQGNSAPDKSGLPSDRFSAERTGGSVSTLTIQRTQQEDSAVYLCASSLVGIGGYGYTFGSGTRLTVV.

The table lists this clonotype with a count of one. This chain joins TRBV30 and TRBJ2-2; D gene unclear. V was shortened by 2 bases and J by 10 bases, with 14 bases between the two germline ends. Per germline, CDR1 GTSNPN and CDR2 SVGIG (reference sequence). The CDR3 length is 13 residues. CDR3 protein: CAWSRPVGLELFF. The CDR3 DNA sequence: TGTGCCTGGAGTCGTCCCGTTGGCTTGGAGCTGTTTTTT.

The gene calls are TRBV3-1 and TRBJ2-1; 13 bases match TRBD2. The V gene's germline CDR1 is LGHDT and CDR2 YNNKEL (reference sequence). The CDR3 contains 18 residues. With V trimmed by 4 bases and J by 2 bases, 8 bases remained unmatched. This CDR3 is CASSLGLAGRAAYNEQFF. The DNA of the CDR3 is TGTGCCAGCAGCCTGGGACTAGCGGGAAGAGCAGCCTACAATGAGCAGTTCTTC.

The rearrangement uses TRBV2 and TRBJ2-3, with D perhaps TRBD2 (6 bases). Germline V gives CDR1 SNHLY, CDR2 FYNNEI. CDR3 size: 16 residues. With 2 bases removed from V and 3 bases from J, the gap between germline ends came to 15 bases. The CDR3 DNA reads TGTGCCAGCAGTGAACCTCTCGGGGCGGGGACAGATACGCAGTATTTT. Residues: CASSEPLGAGTDTQYF.

The chain couples TRBV12-3 or TRBV12-4 to TRBJ2-2; D unclear. CDR3 length equals 14 residues. Trimming left V 7 bases short and J 5 bases short, with 14 bases between. CDR3 region: CASTDSRMTGELFF. The CDR3 DNA sequence: TGTGCCAGCACCGATTCCAGAATGACCGGGGAGCTGTTTTTT.

This sequence joins TRBV7-9 and TRBJ1-4; TRBD1 might be the D (5 bases). The germline V gene encodes CDR1 SEHNR and CDR2 FQNEAQ (reference sequence). The germline V and J ends were trimmed by 4 bases and 3 bases, with 18 bases remaining between them. CDR3 length: 17 amino acids. The CDR3, as DNA: TGTGCCAGCAGCTATTCCCCACTTGGGGCAGCTAATGAAAAACTGTTTTTT. This translates into CASSYSPLGAANEKLFF.

The rearrangement links TRBV2 to TRBJ2-3; D is possibly TRBD1 (5 bases). Germline CDR1 reads SNHLY; CDR2 reads FYNNEI. This CDR3 has 14 residues. V dropped 6 bases and J dropped 4 bases, with 14 bases sitting between them. CDR3 in DNA: TGTGCCAGCAGGCCCACACAGGTTCCAGATACGCAGTATTTT. Its translation is CASRPTQVPDTQYF.